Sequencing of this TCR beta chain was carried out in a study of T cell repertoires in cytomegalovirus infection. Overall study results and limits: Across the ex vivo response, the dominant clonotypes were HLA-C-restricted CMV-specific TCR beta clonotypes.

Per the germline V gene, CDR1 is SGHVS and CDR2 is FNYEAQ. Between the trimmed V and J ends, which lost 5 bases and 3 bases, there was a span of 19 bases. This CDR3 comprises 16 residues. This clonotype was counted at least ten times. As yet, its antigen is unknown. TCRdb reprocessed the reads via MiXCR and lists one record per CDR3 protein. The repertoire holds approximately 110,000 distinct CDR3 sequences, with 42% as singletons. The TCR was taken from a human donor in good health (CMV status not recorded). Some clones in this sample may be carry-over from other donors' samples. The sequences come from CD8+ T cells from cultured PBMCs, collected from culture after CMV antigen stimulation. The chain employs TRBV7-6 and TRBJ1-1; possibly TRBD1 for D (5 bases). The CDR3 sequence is CASSARWGEIDTEAFF. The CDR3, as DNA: TGTGCCAGCAGCGCCCGGTGGGGGGAAATAGACACTGAAGCTTTCTTT.